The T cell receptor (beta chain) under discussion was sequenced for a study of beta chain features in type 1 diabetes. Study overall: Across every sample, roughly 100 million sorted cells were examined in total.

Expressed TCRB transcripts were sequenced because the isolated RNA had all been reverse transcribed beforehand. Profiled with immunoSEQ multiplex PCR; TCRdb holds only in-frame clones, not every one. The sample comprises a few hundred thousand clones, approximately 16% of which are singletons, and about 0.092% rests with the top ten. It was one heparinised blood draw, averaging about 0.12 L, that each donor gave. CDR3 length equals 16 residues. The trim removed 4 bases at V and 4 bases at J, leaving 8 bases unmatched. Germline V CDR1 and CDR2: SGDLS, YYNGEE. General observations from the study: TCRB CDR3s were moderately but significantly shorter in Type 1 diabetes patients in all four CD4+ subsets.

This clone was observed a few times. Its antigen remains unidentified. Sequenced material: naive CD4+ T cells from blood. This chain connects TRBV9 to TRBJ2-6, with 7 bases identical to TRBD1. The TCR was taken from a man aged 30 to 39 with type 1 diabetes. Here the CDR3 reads CASSFKTGLGANVLTF. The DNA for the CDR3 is TGTGCCAGCAGCTTCAAGACAGGGTTAGGGGCCAACGTCCTGACTTTC.